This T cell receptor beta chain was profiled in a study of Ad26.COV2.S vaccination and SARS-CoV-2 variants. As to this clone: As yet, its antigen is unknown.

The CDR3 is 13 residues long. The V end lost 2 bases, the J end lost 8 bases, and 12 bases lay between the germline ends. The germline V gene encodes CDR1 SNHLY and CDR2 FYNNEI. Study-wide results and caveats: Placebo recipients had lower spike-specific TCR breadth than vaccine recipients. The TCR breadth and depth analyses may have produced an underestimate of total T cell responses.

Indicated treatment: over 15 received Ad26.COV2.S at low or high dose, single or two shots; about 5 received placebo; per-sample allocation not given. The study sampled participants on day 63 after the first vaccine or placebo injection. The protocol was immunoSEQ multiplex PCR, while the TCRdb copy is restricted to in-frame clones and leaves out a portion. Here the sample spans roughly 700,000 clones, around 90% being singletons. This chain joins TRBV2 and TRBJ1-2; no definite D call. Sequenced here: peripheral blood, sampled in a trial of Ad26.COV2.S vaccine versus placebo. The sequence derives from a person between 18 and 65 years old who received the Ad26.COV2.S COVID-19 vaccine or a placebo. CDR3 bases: TGTGCCAGCAGTGAACTGCTCTGGGAGGGCTACACCTTC. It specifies CASSELLWEGYTF.